This T cell receptor (beta chain) derives from a study of blood T cell repertoires in COVID-19. Background on the study: Samples representing acute and convalescent COVID-19 were sourced from the United States, Italy and Spain.

Sequencing was performed with immunoSEQ multiplex PCR; in TCRdb, only in-frame clones are kept and a portion is missing. The table records approximately 210,000 clones, roughly four fifths of them present only once. What was sequenced was peripheral blood. The sequence derives from a middle-aged woman with acute or convalescent COVID-19.

The CDR3 reads CASSLLAGVDTQYF. CDR3 sequence (DNA): TGTGCCAGTAGTCTACTAGCGGGGGTGGATACGCAGTATTTT. The chain recombines TRBV19 with TRBJ2-3, with 11 bases fitting TRBD2. V gave up 5 bases and J gave up 6 bases; unmatched junction bases: 4. The CDR3 loop spans 14 amino acids. Germline CDR1 reads LNHDA; CDR2 reads SQIVND (reference sequence).